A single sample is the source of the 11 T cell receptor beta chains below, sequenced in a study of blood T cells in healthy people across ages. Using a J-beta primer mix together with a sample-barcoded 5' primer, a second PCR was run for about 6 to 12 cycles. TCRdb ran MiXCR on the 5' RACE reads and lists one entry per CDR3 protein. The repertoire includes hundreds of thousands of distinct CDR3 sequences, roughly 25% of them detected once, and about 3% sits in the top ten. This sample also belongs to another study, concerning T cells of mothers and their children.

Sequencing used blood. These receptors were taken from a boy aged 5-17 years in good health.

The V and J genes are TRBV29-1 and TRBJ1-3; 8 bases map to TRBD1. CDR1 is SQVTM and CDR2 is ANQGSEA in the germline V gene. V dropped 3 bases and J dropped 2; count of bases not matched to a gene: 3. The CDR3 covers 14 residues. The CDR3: CSVDPTGAGNTIYF. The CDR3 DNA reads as TGCAGCGTTGACCCGACAGGGGCTGGAAACACCATATATTTT.

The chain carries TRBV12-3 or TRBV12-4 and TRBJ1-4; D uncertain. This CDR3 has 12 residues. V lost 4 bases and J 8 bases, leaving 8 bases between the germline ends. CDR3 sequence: CASSSAGEKLFF. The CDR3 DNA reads TGTGCCAGCAGTTCTGCGGGCGAAAAACTGTTTTTT.

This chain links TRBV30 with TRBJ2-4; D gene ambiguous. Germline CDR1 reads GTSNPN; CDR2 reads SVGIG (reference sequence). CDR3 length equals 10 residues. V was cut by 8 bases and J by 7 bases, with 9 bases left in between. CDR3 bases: TGTGCCCTCGGACCGAACATTCAGTACTTC. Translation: CALGPNIQYF.

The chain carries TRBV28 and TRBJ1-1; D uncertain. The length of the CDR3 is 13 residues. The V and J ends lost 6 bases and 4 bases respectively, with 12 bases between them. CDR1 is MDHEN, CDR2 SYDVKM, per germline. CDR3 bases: TGTGCCAGCAGGCCGGGAGGGAGCACTGAAGCTTTCTTT. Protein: CASRPGGSTEAFF.

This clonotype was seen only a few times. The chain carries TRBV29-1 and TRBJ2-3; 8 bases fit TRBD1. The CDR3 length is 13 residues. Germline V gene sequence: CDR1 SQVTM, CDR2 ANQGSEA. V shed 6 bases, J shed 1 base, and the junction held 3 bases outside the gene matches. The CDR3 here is CSVQDRGTDTQYF. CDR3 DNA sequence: TGCAGCGTCCAGGACAGGGGCACAGATACGCAGTATTTT.

Here the CDR3 DNA reads TGTGCCAGCAGTTCTGGTGGGTCCTCCGGGGAGCTGTTTTTT. It encodes CASSSGGSSGELFF. This chain joins TRBV28 and TRBJ2-2; D gene unclear. This CDR3 comprises 14 residues. Trimming shortened V by 4 bases and J by 6 bases, and 12 bases separated the two germline ends. Per the germline V gene, CDR1 is MDHEN and CDR2 is SYDVKM.

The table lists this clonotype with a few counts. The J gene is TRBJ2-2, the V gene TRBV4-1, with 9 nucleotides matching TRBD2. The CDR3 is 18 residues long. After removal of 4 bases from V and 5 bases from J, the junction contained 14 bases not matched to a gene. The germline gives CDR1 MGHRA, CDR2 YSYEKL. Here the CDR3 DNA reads TGCGCCAGCAGCCTCCGTTTCCTCGCGGGGGGGGTAACCGGGGAGCTGTTTTTT. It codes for CASSLRFLAGGVTGELFF.

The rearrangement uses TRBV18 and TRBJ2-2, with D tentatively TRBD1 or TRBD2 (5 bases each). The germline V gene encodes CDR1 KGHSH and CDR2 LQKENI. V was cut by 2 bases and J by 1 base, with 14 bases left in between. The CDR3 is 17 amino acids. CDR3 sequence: CASSPSMGRLNTGELFF. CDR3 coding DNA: TGTGCCAGCTCACCATCAATGGGACGGCTGAACACCGGGGAGCTGTTTTTT.

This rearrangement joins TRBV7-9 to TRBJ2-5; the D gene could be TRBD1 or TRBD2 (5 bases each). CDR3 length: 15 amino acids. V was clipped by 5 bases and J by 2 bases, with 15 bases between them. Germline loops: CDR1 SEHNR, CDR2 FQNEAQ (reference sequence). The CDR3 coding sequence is TGTGCCAGCAGCCCAGAGGGGACGTTACAAGAGACCCAGTACTTC. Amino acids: CASSPEGTLQETQYF.

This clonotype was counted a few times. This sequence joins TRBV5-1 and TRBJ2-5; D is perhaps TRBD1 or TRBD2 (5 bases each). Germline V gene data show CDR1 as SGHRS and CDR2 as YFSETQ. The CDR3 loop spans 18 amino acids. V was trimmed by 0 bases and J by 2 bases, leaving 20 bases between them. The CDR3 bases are TGCGCCAGCAGCTTGGACCGGACTGACAGTTGGGCACAAGAGACCCAGTACTTC. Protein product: CASSLDRTDSWAQETQYF.

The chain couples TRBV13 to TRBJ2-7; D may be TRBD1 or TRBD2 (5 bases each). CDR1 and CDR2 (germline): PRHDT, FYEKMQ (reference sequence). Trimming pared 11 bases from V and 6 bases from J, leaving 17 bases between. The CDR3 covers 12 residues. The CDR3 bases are TGTGCCCGCGAGGGGCCCTCCGGCGAGCAGTACTTC. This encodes CAREGPSGEQYF.